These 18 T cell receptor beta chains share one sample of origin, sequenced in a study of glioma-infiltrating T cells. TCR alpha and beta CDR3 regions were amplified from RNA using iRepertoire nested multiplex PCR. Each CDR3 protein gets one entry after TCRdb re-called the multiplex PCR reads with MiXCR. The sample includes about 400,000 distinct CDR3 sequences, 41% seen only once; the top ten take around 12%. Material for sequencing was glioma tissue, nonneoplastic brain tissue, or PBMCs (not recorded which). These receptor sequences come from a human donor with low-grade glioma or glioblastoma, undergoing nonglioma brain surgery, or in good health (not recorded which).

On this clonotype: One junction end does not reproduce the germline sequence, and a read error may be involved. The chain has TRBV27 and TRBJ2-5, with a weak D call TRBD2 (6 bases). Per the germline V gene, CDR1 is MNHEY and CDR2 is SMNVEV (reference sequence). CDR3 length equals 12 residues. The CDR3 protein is CASSLSGDTQYF. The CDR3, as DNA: TGTGCCAGCAGCTTATCGGGAGACACCCAGTACTTC.

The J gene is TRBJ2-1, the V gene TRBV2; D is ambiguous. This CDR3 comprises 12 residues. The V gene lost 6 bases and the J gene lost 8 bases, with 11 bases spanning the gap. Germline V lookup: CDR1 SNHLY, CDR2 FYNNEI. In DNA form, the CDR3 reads TGTGCCAGCAGCCCGGACCTTGATGAGCAGTTCTTC. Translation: CASSPDLDEQFF.

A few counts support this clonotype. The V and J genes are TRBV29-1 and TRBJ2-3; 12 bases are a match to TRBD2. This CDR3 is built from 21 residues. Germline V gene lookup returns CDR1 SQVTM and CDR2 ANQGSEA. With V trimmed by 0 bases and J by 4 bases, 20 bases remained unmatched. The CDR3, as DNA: TGCAGCGTTGAAGATCTACGGCATGGGCTAGCGGGAGGGCCCGCGCCAGATACGCAGTATTTT. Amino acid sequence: CSVEDLRHGLAGGPAPDTQYF.

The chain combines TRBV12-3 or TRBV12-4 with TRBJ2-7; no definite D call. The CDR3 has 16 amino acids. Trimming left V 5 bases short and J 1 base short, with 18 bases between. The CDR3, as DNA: TGTGCCAGCAGTCCCCATGTGCTGCGGATTTCCTACGAGCAGTACTTC. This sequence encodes CASSPHVLRISYEQYF.

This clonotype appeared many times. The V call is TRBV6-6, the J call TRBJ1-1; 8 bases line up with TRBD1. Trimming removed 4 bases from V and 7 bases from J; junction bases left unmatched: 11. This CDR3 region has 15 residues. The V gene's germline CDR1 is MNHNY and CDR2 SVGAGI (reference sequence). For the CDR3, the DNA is TGTGCCAGCAGTTCGCCCAGGACAGGGAGACATGAAGCTTTCTTT. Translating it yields CASSSPRTGRHEAFF.

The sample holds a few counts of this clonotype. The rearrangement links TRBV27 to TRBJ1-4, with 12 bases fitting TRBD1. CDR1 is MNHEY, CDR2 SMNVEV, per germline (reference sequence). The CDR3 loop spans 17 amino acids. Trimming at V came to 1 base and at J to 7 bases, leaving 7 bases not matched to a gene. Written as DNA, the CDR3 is TGTGCCAGCAGTTTATGGGGACAGGGGGCGATGATTGAAAAACTGTTTTTT. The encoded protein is CASSLWGQGAMIEKLFF. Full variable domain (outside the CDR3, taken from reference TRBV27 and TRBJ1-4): EAQVTQNPRYLITVTGKKLTVTCSQNMNHEYMSWYRQDPGLGLRQIYYSMNVEVTDKGDVPEGYKVSRKEKRNFPLILESPSPNQTSLYFCASSLWGQGAMIEKLFFGSGTQLSVL.

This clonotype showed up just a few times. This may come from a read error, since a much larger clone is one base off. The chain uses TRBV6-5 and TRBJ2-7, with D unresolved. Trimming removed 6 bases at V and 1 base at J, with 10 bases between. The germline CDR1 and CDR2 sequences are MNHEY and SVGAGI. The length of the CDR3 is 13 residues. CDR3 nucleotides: TGTGCCAGCAGCACCGAGACGTCCTACGAGCAGTACTTC. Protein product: CASSTETSYEQYF.

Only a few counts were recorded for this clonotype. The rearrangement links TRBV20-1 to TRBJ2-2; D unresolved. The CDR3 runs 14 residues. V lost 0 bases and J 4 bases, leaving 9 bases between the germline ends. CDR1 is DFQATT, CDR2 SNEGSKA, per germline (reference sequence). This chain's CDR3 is CSARDTGSTGELFF. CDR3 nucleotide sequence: TGCAGTGCTAGAGATACTGGCAGCACCGGGGAGCTGTTTTTT.

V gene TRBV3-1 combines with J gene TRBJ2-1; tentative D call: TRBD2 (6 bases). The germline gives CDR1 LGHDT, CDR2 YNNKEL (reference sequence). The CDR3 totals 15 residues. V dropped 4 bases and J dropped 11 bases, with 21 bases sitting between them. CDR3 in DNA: TGTGCCAGCAGCCGCCTGCGGGGCCCGCCAATGAAGCAGTTCTTC. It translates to CASSRLRGPPMKQFF.

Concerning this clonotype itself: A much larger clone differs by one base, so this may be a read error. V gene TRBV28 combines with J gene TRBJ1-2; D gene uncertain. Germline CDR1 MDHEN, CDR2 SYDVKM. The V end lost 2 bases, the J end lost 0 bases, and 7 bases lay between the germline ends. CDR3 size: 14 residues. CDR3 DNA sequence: TGTGCCAGCAGTTTAGGCAGCCCTAACTATGGCTACACCTTC. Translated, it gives CASSLGSPNYGYTF.

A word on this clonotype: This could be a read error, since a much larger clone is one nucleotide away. The CDR3 is CTTLGWAGNYGYTF. The CDR3 DNA reads TGCACCACCCTGGGCTGGGCAGGCAACTATGGCTACACCTTC. The gene calls are TRBV20-1 and TRBJ1-2; D unresolved. Germline V lookup: CDR1 DFQATT, CDR2 SNEGSKA (reference sequence). The CDR3 totals 14 residues.

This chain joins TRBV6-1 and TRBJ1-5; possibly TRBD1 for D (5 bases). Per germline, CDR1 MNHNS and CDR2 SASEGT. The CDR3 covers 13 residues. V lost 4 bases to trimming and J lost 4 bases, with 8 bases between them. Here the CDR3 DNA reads TGTGCCAGCAGTGGAGGGGTGAATCAGCCCCAGCATTTT. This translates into CASSGGVNQPQHF.

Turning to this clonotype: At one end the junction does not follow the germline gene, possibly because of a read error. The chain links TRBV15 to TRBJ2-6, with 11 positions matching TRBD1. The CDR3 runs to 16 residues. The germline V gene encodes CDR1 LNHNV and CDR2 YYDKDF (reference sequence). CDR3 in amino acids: CATSRDRGLRANILTF. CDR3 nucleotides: TGTGCCACCAGCAGGGACAGGGGGCTTAGGGCCAACATCCTGACTTTC.

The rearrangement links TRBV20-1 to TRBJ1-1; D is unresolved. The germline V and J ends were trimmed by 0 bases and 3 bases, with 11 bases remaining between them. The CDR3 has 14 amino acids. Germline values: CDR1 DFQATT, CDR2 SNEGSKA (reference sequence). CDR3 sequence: CSARDPGWDTEAFF. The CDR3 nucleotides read TGCAGTGCTAGAGACCCGGGGTGGGACACTGAAGCTTTCTTT.

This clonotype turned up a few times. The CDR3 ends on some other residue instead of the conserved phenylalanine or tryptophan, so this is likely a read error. CDR3 sequence reads: CASSLWGQSYEQYL. The DNA of the CDR3 is TGTGCCAGCAGCTTATGGGGTCAGTCCTACGAGCAGTACTTG. The chain recombines TRBV7-6 with TRBJ2-7; D remains unclear. CDR3 size: 14 residues. V lost 2 bases, J lost 1 base, and 9 bases lay in between. Germline CDR1 is SGHVS and CDR2 is FNYEAQ.

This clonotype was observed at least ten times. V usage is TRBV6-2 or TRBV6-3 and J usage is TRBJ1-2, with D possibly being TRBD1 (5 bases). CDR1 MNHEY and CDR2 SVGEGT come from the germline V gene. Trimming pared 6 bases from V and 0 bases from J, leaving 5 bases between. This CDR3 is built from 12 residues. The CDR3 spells CASRTANYGYTF. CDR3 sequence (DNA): TGTGCCAGCAGGACAGCTAACTATGGCTACACCTTC.

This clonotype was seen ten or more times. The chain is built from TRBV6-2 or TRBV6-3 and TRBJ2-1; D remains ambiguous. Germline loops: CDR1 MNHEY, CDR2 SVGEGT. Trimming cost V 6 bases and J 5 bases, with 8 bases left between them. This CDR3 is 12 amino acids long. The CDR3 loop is CASRTPNNEQFF. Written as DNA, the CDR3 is TGTGCCAGCAGAACCCCAAACAATGAGCAGTTCTTC.

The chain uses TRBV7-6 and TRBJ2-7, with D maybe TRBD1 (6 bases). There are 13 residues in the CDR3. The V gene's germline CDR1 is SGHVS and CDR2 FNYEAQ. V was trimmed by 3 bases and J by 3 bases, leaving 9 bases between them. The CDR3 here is CASSLRTDYEQYF. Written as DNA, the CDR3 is TGTGCCAGCAGCTTGAGGACAGACTACGAGCAGTACTTC.